Below, 27 T cell receptor beta chains from the same sample are listed, as sequenced in a study of T-cell reconstitution after alpha-beta-depleted transplantation in children (dated by TCRdb to 2016 to 2018). Library preparation used PCR. TCRdb lists the instrument as Illumina HiSeq 2500. Molecular barcoding was employed in the preparation of TCR libraries, with unique molecular identifiers being used to normalize TCRbeta repertoire quantification. TCRdb trimmed public reads at Q25 via fastp, called clones via MiXCR and kept in-frame beta chains. Each entry merges the rows of one CDR3 protein and shows their most common DNA and genes. The sample data list approximately 510,000 distinct CDR3 sequences, and around 18% of these were observed just once. Roughly 3.3% of the sample is in the top ten clones. Sequencing used PBMCs from the stem cell graft donor, obtained from the stem cell graft. All receptors derive from a human donor who donated a stem cell graft to a child with acute lymphoblastic leukemia.

The V call is TRBV15, the J call TRBJ1-5, with D perhaps TRBD1 (5 bases). Trimming took off 4 bases at V and 0 bases at J, with 7 bases between the two ends. The CDR3 covers 14 residues. Germline V gene sequence: CDR1 LNHNV, CDR2 YYDKDF (reference sequence). The DNA for the CDR3 is TGTGCCACCAGCACAGGGTATAGCAATCAGCCCCAGCATTTT. Translated: CATSTGYSNQPQHF.

This clonotype appeared a few times. The CDR3 coding sequence is TGTGCCAGCAGTGCCGGGAGCTCCTACAATGAGCAGTTCTTC. As protein: CASSAGSSYNEQFF. The V gene is TRBV6-1, the J gene TRBJ2-1, with a weak D call TRBD2 (6 bases). This CDR3 is built from 14 residues. The V gene lost 4 bases and the J gene lost 0 bases, with 7 bases spanning the gap. The V gene's germline CDR1 is MNHNS and CDR2 SASEGT.

The chain has TRBV2 and TRBJ2-2; TRBD2 agrees at 7 bases. V was clipped by 4 bases and J by 5 bases; unmatched bases: 4. The CDR3 has 14 amino acids. CDR1 and CDR2 (germline): SNHLY, FYNNEI. The CDR3: CASSGAAGTGELFF. CDR3 DNA sequence: TGTGCCAGCAGTGGGGCAGCGGGAACCGGGGAGCTGTTTTTT.

The chain couples TRBV25-1 to TRBJ1-1, with D unresolved. Deletions cut 2 bases from V and 1 base from J, with 5 bases between. The CDR3 extends over 13 amino acids. Germline V gives CDR1 MGHDK, CDR2 SYGVNS. The CDR3 nucleotides read TGTGCCAGCAGTGAAGCCAAGAACACTGAAGCTTTCTTT. Encoded protein: CASSEAKNTEAFF.

This clonotype has a handful of counts. V is TRBV7-9 and J is TRBJ2-7; D unresolved. V gave up 6 bases and J gave up 0 bases, with 12 bases separating them. Germline V gene sequence: CDR1 SEHNR, CDR2 FQNEAQ (reference sequence). This CDR3 region has 14 residues. CDR3 amino acids: CASRAAGSSYEQYF. The CDR3 region has the DNA TGTGCCAGCAGGGCAGCCGGGTCCTCCTACGAGCAGTACTTC.

The V call is TRBV27, the J call TRBJ2-7; D gene uncertain. V shed 3 bases and J shed 6 bases, with 12 bases lying between them. There are 13 residues in the CDR3. From germline, CDR1 is MNHEY and CDR2 SMNVEV (reference sequence). CDR3 sequence reads: CASSFSVIGEQYF. CDR3 nucleotides: TGTGCCAGCAGTTTTTCAGTAATCGGCGAGCAGTACTTC.

The chain carries TRBV7-4 and TRBJ2-1, with TRBD1 matching over 7 bases. The CDR3 runs 15 residues. The ends lost 4 bases at V and 4 bases at J; junction bases unmatched: 7. Germline lookup yields CDR1 SGHVT and CDR2 SQSDAQ. This chain's CDR3 is CASSCHRGSYNEQFF. CDR3 in DNA: TGTGCCAGCAGCTGCCACAGGGGATCTTACAATGAGCAGTTCTTC.

In DNA form, the CDR3 reads TGCAGTGCTAGAGAATGGGCACAGGACAACTATGGCTACACCTTC. Translation gives CSAREWAQDNYGYTF. The chain uses TRBV20-1 and TRBJ1-2, with D maybe TRBD1 (5 bases). The V end was cut by 0 bases, the J end by 2 bases, with 13 bases between. The length of the CDR3 is 15 residues. CDR1 and CDR2 from the germline V gene are DFQATT and SNEGSKA (reference sequence).

This clonotype was seen only a few times. The gene calls are TRBV7-2 and TRBJ2-2; D may be TRBD2 (5 bases). Germline V lookup: CDR1 SGHTA, CDR2 FQGNSA. The V end lost 10 bases, the J end lost 0 bases, and 15 bases lay between the germline ends. The CDR3 is 15 residues long. CDR3 protein: CATYEGPSNTGELFF. CDR3 sequence (DNA): TGTGCCACCTACGAGGGTCCATCGAACACCGGGGAGCTGTTTTTT.

The V call is TRBV20-1, the J call TRBJ2-3; a possible D gene is TRBD2 (5 bases). Trimming left V 2 bases short and J 0 bases short, with 15 bases between. The CDR3 extends over 16 amino acids. CDR1 DFQATT and CDR2 SNEGSKA come from the germline V gene (reference sequence). The DNA for the CDR3 is TGCAGTGCTAGACCGGGGTGGCGGGCAAGCACAGATACGCAGTATTTT. Its protein product is CSARPGWRASTDTQYF.

This clonotype has a handful of counts. J is TRBJ2-3 and V is TRBV20-1; 8 bases agree with TRBD2. Germline V lookup: CDR1 DFQATT, CDR2 SNEGSKA (reference sequence). CDR3 length: 14 residues. The V and J ends lost 3 bases and 6 bases, in that order; junction bases with no gene match: 8. The CDR3 DNA follows: TGCAGTGCTAGTATGCGGGAGGCTGGGGATACGCAGTATTTT. Amino acids: CSASMREAGDTQYF.

Many counts were recorded for this clonotype. The V gene is TRBV11-2, the J gene TRBJ2-7, with a possible D match to TRBD1 (6 bases). Per the germline V gene, CDR1 is SGHAT and CDR2 is FQNNGV. V was trimmed by 5 bases and J by 6 bases, leaving 14 bases between them. The CDR3 spans 13 residues. The CDR3 sequence: CASSPRGYGEQYF. The CDR3 nucleotides read TGTGCCAGCAGCCCCAGGGGATACGGCGAGCAGTACTTC.

This chain uses TRBV5-1 with TRBJ1-3; D remains ambiguous. This CDR3 comprises 14 residues. Germline CDR1 and CDR2: SGHRS and YFSETQ. The V end was cut by 0 bases, the J end by 2 bases, with 6 bases between. CDR3 bases: TGCGCCAGCAGCTTGGAGCCGGCTGGAAACACCATATATTTT. Its protein product is CASSLEPAGNTIYF. The entire variable domain, with the rest obtained from reference TRBV5-1 and TRBJ1-3, is as follows: KAGVTQTPRYLIKTRGQQVTLSCSPISGHRSVSWYQQTPGQGLQFLFEYFSETQRNKGNFPGRFSGRQFSNSRSEMNVSTLELGDSALYLCASSLEPAGNTIYFGEGSWLTVV.

CDR3: CASRHFGLAADEQYF. DNA of the CDR3: TGTGCCAGCAGACATTTCGGACTAGCGGCAGACGAGCAGTACTTC. V usage is TRBV5-5 and J usage is TRBJ2-7, with 10 bases aligning to TRBD2. Looked up from germline, CDR1 is SGHKS and CDR2 is YYEKEE (reference sequence). With V trimmed by 5 bases and J by 5 bases, 10 bases remained unmatched. This CDR3 spans 15 amino acids.

In this sample, this clonotype turned up once. The rearrangement joins TRBV2 to TRBJ2-1, with 10 bases identical to TRBD2. Germline trimming cut 2 bases from V and 6 bases from J; bases unmatched to any gene: 4. The CDR3 length is 15 residues. Germline values: CDR1 SNHLY, CDR2 FYNNEI. DNA of the CDR3: TGTGCCAGCAGTGAACGAACTAGCGGGATCAATGAGCAGTTCTTC. It codes for CASSERTSGINEQFF.

The V call is TRBV11-2, the J call TRBJ2-7; TRBD2 matches at 7 bases. This CDR3 comprises 14 residues. Germline lookup yields CDR1 SGHAT and CDR2 FQNNGV. V lost 1 base and J lost 4; bases outside the gene matches: 4. The DNA of the CDR3 is TGTGCCAGCAGCTTAGGGACTAGAGAGTACGAGCAGTACTTC. Protein: CASSLGTREYEQYF.

This clonotype was recorded a few times. This chain joins TRBV20-1 and TRBJ1-2; D gene uncertain. Germline V gene lookup returns CDR1 DFQATT and CDR2 SNEGSKA (reference sequence). Trimming removed 0 bases from V and 6 bases from J, with 17 bases in between. This CDR3 is built from 15 residues. The CDR3 nucleotides read TGCAGTGCTAGAGAAGCATGGGAGTTAGGAAATGGCTACACCTTC. The encoded protein is CSAREAWELGNGYTF.

V and J are TRBV29-1 and TRBJ1-4; D is unclear. V was shortened by 7 bases and J by 0 bases, with 9 bases between the two germline ends. In germline, CDR1 is SQVTM, CDR2 ANQGSEA. The CDR3 totals 13 residues. In nucleotides, the CDR3 is TGCAGCGCCCCTTCACCAACTAATGAAAAACTGTTTTTT. It is translated as CSAPSPTNEKLFF.

This clonotype was observed a few times. This chain links TRBV20-1 with TRBJ2-7, with TRBD1 matching over 10 bases. The CDR3 sequence is 14 residues long. In germline, CDR1 is DFQATT, CDR2 SNEGSKA (reference sequence). With 4 bases clipped from V and 3 bases from J, the junction kept 6 bases outside the gene matches. CDR3 in amino acids: CSATPGQGYYEQYF. CDR3 nucleotide sequence: TGCAGTGCTACGCCGGGACAGGGGTACTACGAGCAGTACTTC.

CDR3 sequence: CASSLVGQHTNTGELFF. CDR3 coding DNA: TGTGCCAGCAGCTTGGTGGGACAGCACACAAACACCGGGGAGCTGTTTTTT. The rearrangement uses TRBV5-6 and TRBJ2-2; 7 bases are a match to TRBD1. Germline CDR1 is SGHDT and CDR2 is YYEEEE. This CDR3 spans 17 amino acids. The junction had 7 bases not matched to a gene; V was cut back by 0 bases and J by 2 bases.

This clonotype has more than one count but fewer than ten. V is TRBV5-1 and J is TRBJ1-1; the match to TRBD1 covers 9 bases. The CDR3 has 14 amino acids. The germline gives CDR1 SGHRS, CDR2 YFSETQ. V shed 5 bases, J shed 7 bases, and the junction held 9 bases outside the gene matches. The CDR3, as DNA: TGCGCCAGCAGATCGACAGGGGGTCTCCATGAAGCTTTCTTT. Protein sequence: CASRSTGGLHEAFF.

The genes are TRBV12-3 or TRBV12-4 and TRBJ1-1; perhaps TRBD1 as D (6 bases). V shed 3 bases and J shed 6 bases, with 14 bases lying between them. The CDR3 has 14 amino acids. The CDR3 region is CASSFAGEVSEAFF. For the CDR3, the DNA is TGTGCCAGCAGTTTCGCAGGGGAGGTGTCTGAAGCTTTCTTT.

The chain uses TRBV5-1 and TRBJ2-5, with 11 bases aligning to TRBD2. The CDR3 has 15 amino acids. The V gene's germline CDR1 is SGHRS and CDR2 YFSETQ. J was trimmed by 2 bases and V by 4 bases; bases with no gene match: 4. The CDR3: CASSTTSGRQETQYF. CDR3 bases: TGCGCCAGCAGCACAACTAGCGGGAGACAAGAGACCCAGTACTTC.

This clonotype has only a few counts. The rearrangement links TRBV12-5 to TRBJ2-5; 12 nucleotides agree with TRBD2. Germline CDR1 reads LGHNT; CDR2 reads FRNRAP. V gave up 3 bases and J gave up 4 bases; unmatched junction bases: 3. The CDR3 covers 15 residues. The DNA for the CDR3 is TGTGCTAGTGGTTTTGAGGGACTAGCGGGAGAGACCCAGTACTTC. Translated, it gives CASGFEGLAGETQYF. The full variable domain, with the rest looked up from reference TRBV12-5 and TRBJ2-5, is DARVTQTPRHKVTEMGQEVTMRCQPILGHNTVFWYRQTMMQGLELLAYFRNRAPLDDSGMPKDRFSAEMPDATLATLKIQPSEPRDSAVYFCASGFEGLAGETQYFGPGTRLLVL.

The chain joins TRBV18 to TRBJ1-2; 8 nucleotides agree with TRBD1. There are 12 residues in the CDR3. Germline values: CDR1 KGHSH, CDR2 LQKENI. The ends lost 4 bases at V and 10 bases at J; junction bases unmatched: 5. CDR3 sequence: CASSRDRTAYTF. The CDR3 DNA reads as TGTGCCAGCTCACGGGACAGGACGGCCTACACCTTC.

The CDR3 loop reads CASSQVPVLAVSSYEQYF. The CDR3 DNA reads TGTGCCAGCAGCCAAGTCCCTGTATTAGCGGTGAGCTCCTACGAGCAGTACTTC. This rearrangement joins TRBV3-1 to TRBJ2-7, with a tentative D call TRBD2 (6 bases). The CDR3 consists of 18 residues. V was trimmed by 1 base and J by 0 bases, leaving 19 bases between them. Germline V gene sequence: CDR1 LGHDT, CDR2 YNNKEL (reference sequence).

The rearrangement links TRBV12-3 or TRBV12-4 to TRBJ2-5; TRBD2 aligns across 11 bases. The CDR3 is made up of 16 amino acids. J was trimmed by 5 bases and V by 6 bases; bases with no gene match: 11. The CDR3 nucleotides are TGTGCCAGCAGGACTAGCGGGATCTGGGGCGGGGAGACCCAGTACTTC. Translation: CASRTSGIWGGETQYF.